This TCR beta chain is from a study of T cells in Graves' hyperthyroidism and ophthalmopathy (dated by TCRdb to about 2019). About the full investigation: Peripheral blood samples were taken at initial diagnosis, before any treatment was given. To identify distinguishing TCR V-J signatures, a discovery cohort of 100 patients was used, comprising some 43 with Graves' ophthalmopathy and 57 with stable Graves' hyperthyroidism. Prospective prediction of ophthalmopathy was tested in an independent validation cohort of approximately 18 hyperthyroidism patients and 15 to 17 patients who later progressed to ophthalmopathy. The roughly 91 discovery patients were randomly divided into training and test sets at a 7:3 ratio. In six Graves' hyperthyroidism patients, the study also compared T-cell repertoires from thyroid tissue with T-cell repertoires from blood. After blood sampling, hyperthyroidism patients were treated with methimazole at a starting dose of 30 mg daily, and ophthalmopathy patients were treated with high-dose intravenous methylprednisolone. The paper describes TCR Vbeta CDR3 sequencing of fewer than 150 peripheral blood samples, made up of roughly 45 ophthalmopathy patients, some 76 hyperthyroidism patients and some 17 progressor patients.

The CDR3, cysteine through phenylalanine, is 18 amino acids long. Kept here is only the CDR3 DNA, which spans 54 bases and is read in frame from base 1. Compared with germline, V lacks 6 bases and J lacks 1 base; bases without a gene match: 8. Taken from the germline V gene (reference sequence), the CDR1 and CDR2 loops are LNHDA and SQIVND. Hyperthyroidism patients were aged 18 to 65 years and newly diagnosed, with disease duration of less than 2 months. Exclusion was applied to patients with uncontrolled infections, other autoimmune diseases, pregnancy or lactation. Diagnoses were established on the basis of clinical symptoms, serum thyroxine and TRAb, thyroid ultrasound, and orbital computed tomography. For progressor patients, blood was drawn at the first diagnosis of hyperthyroidism, before any ophthalmopathy symptoms had appeared. PBMCs were separated from approximately 10 ml of fresh peripheral blood using Ficoll-Paque density gradient centrifugation. Progressor patients were defined as those initially diagnosed with Graves' hyperthyroidism in whom ophthalmopathy developed during follow-up. Total RNA was extracted using Trizol reagent, and RNA quality was assessed on an Agilent 2100 Bioanalyzer.

Concerning this clonotype: Its antigen is unknown. No base quality values were provided; no much bigger clone lies one nucleotide off.

Broader findings and caveats from the paper: Most expanded thyroid clonotypes (frequency above 0.001) were also detected in blood, a finding suggesting that blood repertoires may reflect thyroid immune responses. In validation, the model predicted progression to ophthalmopathy a median of about 6.8 months before onset, with around 70% sensitivity and 72.22% specificity. No statistical method was used to set the sample size in advance, and investigators knew the group allocation. Ophthalmopathy was separated from stable hyperthyroidism by a 13 V-J signature model, with about 88% sensitivity and 81% to 82% specificity obtained in cross-validation and 80%/75% obtained in testing.

The TCR beta CDR3 regions were amplified from the RNA transcripts. For the first round of RT-PCR on the TCR CDR3, the HTBI primer set was used together with the Qiagen OneStep RT-PCR kit. Libraries were constructed in a second round of multiplex PCR, after which size selection and purification were performed. The libraries were sequenced on an Illumina HiSeq2000 using paired-end 100 bp reads. The study's processing was this. SOAPnuke was used to process the raw data, throwing out any read that contained adapters or uncalled bases, had a mean Phred below 15, or lacked an exact constant-primer or identifier match. COPE v1.2.5 was used to merge high-quality paired reads, and clonotypes were defined as unique nucleotide sequences. Clonotypes were aligned to IMGT TRBV, TRBD and TRBJ reference segments using MiTCR v1.1. The analysis included only V-J combinations with a frequency above 0.0001, which together covered approximately 99% of the repertoires. A TCS score was defined as the ratio between F50 (clonal expansion) and ExV (chaos), using BLOSUM62-based TCRdist between CDR3 peptides within each V-J. Welch's t-statistics and random forest reduced around 550 V-J features to about 12, which were used in a naive Bayes classifier (R e1071). Using fastp at Q25 and MiXCR, TCRdb reprocessed the public reads and kept productive beta chains. Each CDR3 protein appears once, grouped with its most common genes and DNA. The authors' filters were not applied to this entry. Across this sample there are 650,000 to 850,000 distinct CDR3 sequences, with roughly a sixth seen only once. Approximately 16% of the sample is in the top ten clones.

The chain was built from TRBV19 and TRBJ2-2; 13 of the junction bases match TRBD2. Sequenced material: blood. This receptor was identified in a woman aged 45-60 years with Graves' hyperthyroidism that later progressed to Graves' ophthalmopathy. At the DNA level, the sequence is TGTGCCAGTAGGCTAGGACTAGCGGGGGCCGTGAACACCGGGGAGCTGTTTTTT. This gives the protein CASRLGLAGAVNTGELFF.